The entry that follows covers one TCR beta chain sequence. The antigen is undetermined. This sample is part of a study of cytomegalovirus exposure and HLA in healthy donors. Overall study results and limits: Common viral pathogens seemed to be connected with several of the most significant clusters, according to a later analysis. Presence/absence results assume similar sequencing depth per donor, which may not hold.

CDR1 is MNHNS, CDR2 SASEGT, per germline. V shed 2 bases, J shed 3 bases, and the junction held 3 bases outside the gene matches. The CDR3 totals 15 residues. Both 60 Vbeta primers and 13 Jbeta primers went into the PCR. In the source study's methods: An analysis performed later counted around 86 million unique TCR beta chains (around 9.9 million of them shared). Profiling relied on immunoSEQ multiplex PCR, and the TCRdb table lists in-frame clones only, not all of them. That table is the source of V, J and clone size, and D and trimming were worked out from the DNA. The data contain around 140,000 clones, about 79% of them singletons.

The rearrangement uses TRBV6-1 and TRBJ1-3, with TRBD1 identical over 8 bases. The sequencing input was PBMCs. This sequence originates from a female donor in good health and CMV-seropositive. The CDR3 protein is CASSETGGGGNTIYF. The CDR3 nucleotides read TGTGCCAGCAGTGAAACAGGGGGAGGTGGAAACACCATATATTTT.